In its sample, the clone carrying this TCR beta chain was seen many times. The CDR3 runs 14 residues. Per germline, CDR1 SGHDN and CDR2 FVKESK. Each CDR3 protein gets one entry after TCRdb re-called the PCR reads with MiXCR. The sample contains roughly 20,000 distinct CDR3 sequences, about 42% of which appear only once. This entry is derived from a study of tumor-infiltrating lymphocytes in oesophageal squamous cell carcinoma. V is TRBV14 and J is TRBJ2-4, with D possibly matching TRBD2 (5 bases). The DNA end is more similar to TRBJ2-7, so the J call may be wrong. Sequenced: normal esophageal tissue next to the tumor. The receptor was isolated from a female donor with esophageal squamous cell carcinoma. The CDR3 DNA follows: TGTGCCAGCAGGCCCGCCCTTTCGGGGTACGAGCAGTACTTC. Encoded protein: CASRPALSGYEQYF.